Following are 16 T cell receptor beta chains from one sample sequenced in a study of prognosis after radiotherapy for stage I lung cancer. From genomic DNA, TCR beta CDR3 was amplified by two-round multiplex PCR. Gene-specific TRBV and TRBJ primers were used in PCR round one. In TCRdb, the multiplex PCR reads were re-called with MiXCR into one record per CDR3 protein. Counted here are roughly 27,000 distinct CDR3 sequences, around 46% occurring once; the ten biggest clones make up 14% to 15%. Sequenced here: PBMCs, sampled before or after stereotactic body radiation therapy (not recorded which). The receptors were sampled from a donor aged 50 or older with non-small cell lung cancer.

This clonotype appeared many times. The rearrangement uses TRBV7-9 and TRBJ1-2; D is ambiguous. In germline, CDR1 is SEHNR, CDR2 FQNEAQ (reference sequence). Trimming left V 2 bases short and J 2 bases short, with 15 bases between. This CDR3 is built from 16 residues. The CDR3, as DNA: TGTGCCAGCAGCTTATCCGGGCAGCGGAAGAACTATGGCTACACCTTC. This encodes CASSLSGQRKNYGYTF.

Many counts were recorded for this clonotype. CDR3 region: CASRNAGDNLRTTGELFF. CDR3 DNA sequence: TGTGCCAGCAGAAACGCGGGGGATAATTTACGTACCACCGGGGAGCTGTTTTTT. The chain links TRBV6-2 or TRBV6-3 to TRBJ2-2; 7 bases fit TRBD2. The trim removed 6 bases at V and 4 bases at J, leaving 17 bases unmatched. CDR1 and CDR2 from the germline V gene are MNHEY and SVGEGT. The CDR3 runs to 18 residues.

In its sample, this clonotype was seen many times. The rearrangement uses TRBV27 and TRBJ1-5; D is perhaps TRBD1 (5 bases). The CDR3 is made up of 16 amino acids. CDR1 and CDR2 (germline): MNHEY, SMNVEV (reference sequence). Trimming took 5 bases from V and 3 from J, leaving 17 bases between them. The CDR3 is CASSTRGGAYNQPQHF. The CDR3 nucleotides read TGTGCCAGCAGTACCCGTGGAGGGGCCTACAATCAGCCCCAGCATTTT.

The V gene is TRBV4-2, the J gene TRBJ2-7, with D possibly being TRBD1 (6 bases). The germline CDR1 and CDR2 sequences are LGHNA and YNFKEQ. This CDR3 spans 13 amino acids. V was cut by 1 base and J by 6 bases, with 10 bases left in between. This chain's CDR3 is CASSQARGPEQYF. The CDR3 DNA is TGTGCCAGCAGCCAAGCCAGGGGTCCCGAGCAGTACTTC.

This clonotype was counted only a few times. Given a much more abundant clone one base away, this may be a read error. The chain is built from TRBV9 and TRBJ2-7; 13 bases fit TRBD2. This CDR3 comprises 16 residues. CDR1 SGDLS and CDR2 YYNGEE come from the germline V gene. With V trimmed by 3 bases and J by 9 bases, 12 bases remained unmatched. DNA of the CDR3: TGTGCCAGCAGCGAGGTACTAGCGGGAGGGTTAGACGGGCAGTACTTC. Translation: CASSEVLAGGLDGQYF. Based on the CDR3 plus reference TRBV9 and TRBJ2-7, the full variable domain is DSGVTQTPKHLITATGQRVTLRCSPRSGDLSVYWYQQSLDQGLQFLIQYYNGEERAKGNILERFSAQQFPDLHSELNLSSLELGDSALYFCASSEVLAGGLDGQYFGPGTRLTVT.

Within the sample, this clonotype is medium-sized. The chain employs TRBV2 and TRBJ1-2, with D unclear. This CDR3 contains 13 residues. The V and J ends lost 3 bases and 6 bases respectively, with 11 bases between them. The germline V gene encodes CDR1 SNHLY and CDR2 FYNNEI. CDR3 residues: CASSEYRVDGYTF. CDR3 coding DNA: TGTGCCAGCAGTGAGTACCGGGTTGATGGCTACACCTTC.

The chain carries TRBV6-1 and TRBJ2-2; D may be TRBD2 (5 bases). CDR1 and CDR2 (germline): MNHNS, SASEGT. The CDR3 length is 14 residues. V was pared by 6 bases and J by 3 bases, with 11 bases between. The CDR3 bases are TGTGCCAGCAGGGATCGGGGTGACACCGGGGAGCTGTTTTTT. This codes for CASRDRGDTGELFF.

The V gene is TRBV9, the J gene TRBJ2-2; D unresolved. This CDR3 comprises 11 residues. The germline V gene has CDR1 SGDLS and CDR2 YYNGEE. V gave up 7 bases and J gave up 6 bases, with 7 bases separating them. Here the CDR3 reads CASGSSGELFF. The CDR3 coding sequence is TGTGCCAGCGGCTCCTCCGGGGAGCTGTTTTTT.

In regard to this clonotype: It differs at one base from a far larger clone, so likely a read error. The chain combines TRBV6-5 with TRBJ1-1; D not resolved. CDR1 MNHEY and CDR2 SVGAGI come from the germline V gene. Trimming pared 10 bases from V and 4 bases from J, leaving 16 bases between. The CDR3 runs 13 residues. The CDR3 region has the DNA TGTGCCATCACCTCCCTGGGAGGCACTGAAGCTTTCTTT. It encodes CAITSLGGTEAFF.

This clonotype was recorded many times. The CDR3 sequence is CASSQAVLGSSPLHF. In DNA form, the CDR3 reads TGTGCCAGCAGCCAAGCCGTTTTGGGATCTTCACCCCTCCACTTT. The chain couples TRBV4-2 to TRBJ1-6, with no clear D. Germline values: CDR1 LGHNA, CDR2 YNFKEQ. V shed 1 base and J shed 9 bases, with 13 bases lying between them. This CDR3 contains 15 residues.

This clonotype has ten or more counts. V and J are TRBV19 and TRBJ1-1, with 7 bases identical to TRBD1. CDR1 and CDR2 (germline): LNHDA, SQIVND (reference sequence). CDR3 size: 14 residues. V shed 5 bases and J 1 base; nucleotides not matched to a gene: 4. The CDR3 loop is CASSFGTANTEAFF. Written as DNA, the CDR3 is TGTGCCAGTAGTTTCGGGACAGCGAACACTGAAGCTTTCTTT.

There are many counts of this clonotype. The chain links TRBV6-1 to TRBJ1-3, with TRBD1 as a possible D gene (6 bases). This CDR3 spans 13 amino acids. Trimming left V 6 bases short and J 2 bases short, with 8 bases between. Germline V gene data show CDR1 as MNHNS and CDR2 as SASEGT. The CDR3: CASRQGTGNTIYF. As DNA, the CDR3 is TGTGCCAGCAGACAGGGAACTGGAAACACCATATATTTT.

The V gene is TRBV27, the J gene TRBJ2-7; 8 positions agree with TRBD1. Germline CDR1 MNHEY, CDR2 SMNVEV (reference sequence). V lost 2 bases and J lost 5; bases outside the gene matches: 8. The CDR3 is 15 residues long. The CDR3 loop reads CASSLACDRGNEQYF. The CDR3 nucleotides are TGTGCCAGCAGTTTAGCCTGTGACAGGGGTAACGAGCAGTACTTC.

This clonotype was counted only a few times. This chain links TRBV2 with TRBJ2-4, with D tentatively TRBD1 or TRBD2 (5 bases each). This CDR3 region has 16 residues. The V gene lost 5 bases and the J gene lost 0 bases, with 14 bases spanning the gap. Germline V lookup: CDR1 SNHLY, CDR2 FYNNEI. CDR3: CASSLRGVGAKNIQYF. The CDR3 region has the DNA TGTGCCAGCAGTCTCCGAGGGGTGGGAGCCAAAAACATTCAGTACTTC.

This clonotype occurred once. A much larger clone lies a single base off, so this may be a read error. The chain carries TRBV6-2 or TRBV6-3 and TRBJ2-4, with 11 positions matching TRBD1. With V trimmed by 7 bases and J by 8 bases, 10 bases remained unmatched. The CDR3 loop spans 15 amino acids. The germline V gene encodes CDR1 MNHEY and CDR2 SVGEGT. CDR3 residues: CASIRPGTGGDIQYF. CDR3 nucleotide sequence: TGTGCCAGCATTCGACCCGGGACAGGGGGGGACATTCAGTACTTC.

By frequency in the sample, this clonotype is medium-sized. The genes are TRBV6-5 and TRBJ2-2; TRBD2 aligns across 8 bases. Germline assignment: CDR1 MNHEY and CDR2 SVGAGI. The CDR3 length is 15 residues. The junction had 7 bases not matched to a gene; V was cut back by 9 bases and J by 1 base. The CDR3 nucleotides read TGTGCCAGTACCCCGGGACTAGAGAACACCGGGGAGCTGTTTTTT. Encoded protein: CASTPGLENTGELFF.